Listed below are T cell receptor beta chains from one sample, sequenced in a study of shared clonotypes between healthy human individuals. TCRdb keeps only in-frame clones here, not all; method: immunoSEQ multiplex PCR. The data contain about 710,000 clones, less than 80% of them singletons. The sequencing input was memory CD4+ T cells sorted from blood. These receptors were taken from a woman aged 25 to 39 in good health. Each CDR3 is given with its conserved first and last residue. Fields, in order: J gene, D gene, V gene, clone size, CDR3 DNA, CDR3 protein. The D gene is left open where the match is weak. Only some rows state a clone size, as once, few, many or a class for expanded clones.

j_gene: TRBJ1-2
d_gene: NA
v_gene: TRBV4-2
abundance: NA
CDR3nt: TGTGCCAGCAGCCAAGATCTAGGGCATCAGGGCTACACCTTC
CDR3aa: CASSQDLGHQGYTF

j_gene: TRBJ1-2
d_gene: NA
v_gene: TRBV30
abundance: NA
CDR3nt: TGTGCCTGGAGTGCCCTCTCTTATGGCTACACCTTC
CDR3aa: CAWSALSYGYTF

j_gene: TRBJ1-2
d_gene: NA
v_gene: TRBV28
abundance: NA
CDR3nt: TGTGCCAGCAGTCCTCCGGGAGGCAATTATGGCTACACCTTC
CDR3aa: CASSPPGGNYGYTF

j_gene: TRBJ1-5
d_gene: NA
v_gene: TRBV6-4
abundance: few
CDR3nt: TGTGCCAGCAGTGACTCGAATGGCGGCCAGCATCAGCCCCAGCATTTT
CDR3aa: CASSDSNGGQHQPQHF

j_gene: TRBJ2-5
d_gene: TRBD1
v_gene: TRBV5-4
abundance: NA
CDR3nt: TGTGCCAGCAGCCCTCGACAGGGTGGGGAGACCCAGTACTTC
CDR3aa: CASSPRQGGETQYF

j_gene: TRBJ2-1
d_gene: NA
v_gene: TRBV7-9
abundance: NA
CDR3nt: TGTGCCAGCAGCTTAAGTACCGGCGGAACCTACAATGAGCAGTTCTTC
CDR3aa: CASSLSTGGTYNEQFF

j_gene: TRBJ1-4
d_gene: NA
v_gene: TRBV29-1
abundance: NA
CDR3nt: TGCAGCGTTGAAGATTTGGGACTGGCTAATGAAAAACTGTTTTTT
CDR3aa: CSVEDLGLANEKLFF

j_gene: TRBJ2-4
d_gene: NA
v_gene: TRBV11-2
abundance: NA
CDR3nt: TGTGCCAGCAGCCTGGGATCCTGGGACATTCAGTACTTC
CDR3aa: CASSLGSWDIQYF

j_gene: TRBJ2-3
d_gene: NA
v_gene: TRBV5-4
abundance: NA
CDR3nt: TGTGCCAGCAGCTTGGAGCGGACTAGCACAGATACGCAGTATTTT
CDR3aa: CASSLERTSTDTQYF

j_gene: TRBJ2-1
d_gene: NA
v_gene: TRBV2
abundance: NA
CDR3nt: TGTGCCAGCAGTACTAACTCCAGGGAGCAGTTCTTC
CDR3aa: CASSTNSREQFF

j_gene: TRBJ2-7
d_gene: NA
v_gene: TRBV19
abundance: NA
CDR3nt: TGTGCCAGTAGTATCGGTAGGGACTCCTACGAGCAGTACTTC
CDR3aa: CASSIGRDSYEQYF

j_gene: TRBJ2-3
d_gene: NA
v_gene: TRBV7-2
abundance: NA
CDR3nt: TGTGTCAGCAGCTCATCGACCACCCCCGAGACGCAGTATTTT
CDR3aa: CVSSSSTTPETQYF

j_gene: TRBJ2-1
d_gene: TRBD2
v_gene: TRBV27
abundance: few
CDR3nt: TGTGCCAGCAGTCCCCCCCTCGGGACTACCGGCTACAATGAGCAGTTCTTC
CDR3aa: CASSPPLGTTGYNEQFF

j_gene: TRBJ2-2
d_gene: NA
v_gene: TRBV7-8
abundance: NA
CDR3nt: TGTGCCAGCAGCTCGCCACCGGGACATTTTACCGGGGAGCTGTTTTTT
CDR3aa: CASSSPPGHFTGELFF

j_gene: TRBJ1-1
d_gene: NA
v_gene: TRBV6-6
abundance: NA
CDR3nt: TGTGCCAGCCGGGAACAAACCATGAACACTGAAGCTTTCTTT
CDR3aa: CASREQTMNTEAFF

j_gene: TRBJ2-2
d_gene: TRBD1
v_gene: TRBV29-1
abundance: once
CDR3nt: TGCAGCGTTGCGGGGACAGGGTTCCAGGCCGGGGAGCTGTTTTTT
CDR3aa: CSVAGTGFQAGELFF

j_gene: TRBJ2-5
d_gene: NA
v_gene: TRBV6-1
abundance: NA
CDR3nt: TGTGCCAGCAGTGAAGCGACAGCCCCTCCGCAAGAGACCCAGTACTTC
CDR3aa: CASSEATAPPQETQYF

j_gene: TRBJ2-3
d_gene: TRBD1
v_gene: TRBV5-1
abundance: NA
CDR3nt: TGCGCCAGCAGCGCAGGGGACAGGGGATACGATACGCAGTATTTT
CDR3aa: CASSAGDRGYDTQYF

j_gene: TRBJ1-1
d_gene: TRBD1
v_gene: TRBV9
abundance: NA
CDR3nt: TGTGCCAGCAGCCCAGTGGGGACAGGGTTAGGGAATACTGAAGCTTTCTTT
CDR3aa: CASSPVGTGLGNTEAFF

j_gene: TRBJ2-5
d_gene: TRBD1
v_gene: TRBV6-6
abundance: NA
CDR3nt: TGTGCCAGCAGTACCCTGGACAGGGGGCCTGAGACCCAGTACTTC
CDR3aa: CASSTLDRGPETQYF

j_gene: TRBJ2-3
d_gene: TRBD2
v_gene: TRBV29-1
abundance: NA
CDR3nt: TGCAGCGTTTCCCCTCCGTATGCGGGAGCCACAGATACGCAGTATTTT
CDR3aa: CSVSPPYAGATDTQYF

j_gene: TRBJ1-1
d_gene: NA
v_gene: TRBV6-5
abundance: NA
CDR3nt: TGTGCCAGCAGTTACTCGAGTAGGGGCGCGAACACTGAAGCTTTCTTT
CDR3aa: CASSYSSRGANTEAFF

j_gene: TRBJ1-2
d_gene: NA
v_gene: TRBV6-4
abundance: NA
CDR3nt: TGTGCCAGCAGTCCGGACCCCGTAGGCTATGGCTACACCTTC
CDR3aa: CASSPDPVGYGYTF

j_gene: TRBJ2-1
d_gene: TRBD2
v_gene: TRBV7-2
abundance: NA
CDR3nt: TGTGCCAGCAGCTTAGCGACCGGGAGGGCGTCCTACAATGAGCAGTTCTTC
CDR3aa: CASSLATGRASYNEQFF

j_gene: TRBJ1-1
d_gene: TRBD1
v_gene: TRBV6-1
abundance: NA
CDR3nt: TGTGCCAGCAACGACAGGGGTGCTGCTGAAGCTTTCTTT
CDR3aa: CASNDRGAAEAFF

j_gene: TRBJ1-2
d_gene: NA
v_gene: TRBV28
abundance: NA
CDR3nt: TGTGCCAGCAGTTTAATCGTGGGCGGGTCTAACTATGGCTACACCTTC
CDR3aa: CASSLIVGGSNYGYTF

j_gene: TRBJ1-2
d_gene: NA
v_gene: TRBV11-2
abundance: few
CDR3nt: TGTGCCAGCAGCTCCGCGGGGCAACCTAACTATGGCTACACCTTC
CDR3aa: CASSSAGQPNYGYTF

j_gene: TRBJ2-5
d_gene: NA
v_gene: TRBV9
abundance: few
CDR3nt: TGTGCCAGCAGCCCGAGGGCCAGCGCAGAGACCCAGTACTTC
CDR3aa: CASSPRASAETQYF

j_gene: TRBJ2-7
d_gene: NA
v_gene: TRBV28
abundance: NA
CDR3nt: TGTGCCAGCAGTCTGGGACTGCCTATGGGGGAGCAGTACTTC
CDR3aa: CASSLGLPMGEQYF

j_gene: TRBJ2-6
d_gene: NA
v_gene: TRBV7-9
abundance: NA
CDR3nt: TGTGCCAGCAGCTTAGGGTTCTCAGGTGGGGCCAACGTCCTGACTTTC
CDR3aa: CASSLGFSGGANVLTF

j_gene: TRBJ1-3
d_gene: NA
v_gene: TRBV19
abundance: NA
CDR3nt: TGTGCCAGTAGTAACGGTCTCTCTGGAAACACCATATATTTT
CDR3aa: CASSNGLSGNTIYF

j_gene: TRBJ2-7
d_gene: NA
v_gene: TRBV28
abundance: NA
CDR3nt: TGTGCCAGCATGCGAGGGTCGGCAGGGGACTACGAGCAGTACTTC
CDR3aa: CASMRGSAGDYEQYF

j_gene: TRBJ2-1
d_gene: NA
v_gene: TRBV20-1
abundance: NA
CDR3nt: TGCAGTGCTAGTTTGTGGGAGGAGCAGTTCTTC
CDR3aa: CSASLWEEQFF

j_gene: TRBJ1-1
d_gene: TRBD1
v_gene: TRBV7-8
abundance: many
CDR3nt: TGTGCCAGCAGCCCAGGGGGCGGCACTGAAGCTTTCTTT
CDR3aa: CASSPGGGTEAFF

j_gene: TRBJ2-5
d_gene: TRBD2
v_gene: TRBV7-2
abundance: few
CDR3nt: TGTGCCAGCACCCCGGCCGGGGCTAGCGGGAGTGTTGAGACCCAGTACTTC
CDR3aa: CASTPAGASGSVETQYF

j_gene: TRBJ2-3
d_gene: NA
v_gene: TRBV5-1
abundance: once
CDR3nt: TGCGCCAGCAGCTTGGTGGCGGACTTTAGCACAGATACGCAGTATTTT
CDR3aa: CASSLVADFSTDTQYF

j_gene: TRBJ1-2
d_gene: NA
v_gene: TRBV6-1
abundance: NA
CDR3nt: TGTGCCAGCAGTGAAGAAACGGATCGGTACGGCTACACCTTC
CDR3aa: CASSEETDRYGYTF

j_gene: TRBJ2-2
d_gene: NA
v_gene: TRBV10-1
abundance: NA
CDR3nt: TGCGCCAGCAGATCCGGGACGGGTGCCGGGGAGCTGTTTTTT
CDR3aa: CASRSGTGAGELFF

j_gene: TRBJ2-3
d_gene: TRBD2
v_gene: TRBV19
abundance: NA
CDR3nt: TGTGCCAGTAGTACCGGGACTAGTGCTTCAGATACGCAGTATTTT
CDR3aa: CASSTGTSASDTQYF

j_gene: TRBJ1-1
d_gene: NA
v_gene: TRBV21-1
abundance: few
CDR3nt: TGTGCCAGCAGCATGCGGACAGATGGTACTGAAGCTTTCTTT
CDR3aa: CASSMRTDGTEAFF

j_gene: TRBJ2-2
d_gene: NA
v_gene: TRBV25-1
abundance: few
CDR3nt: TGTGCCAGCAGCAAGGGCACCGGGGAGCTGTTTTTT
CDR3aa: CASSKGTGELFF

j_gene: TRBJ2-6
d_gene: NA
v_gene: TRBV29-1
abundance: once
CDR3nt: TGCAGCGTTGTTTGGAGGGGCAATCTTCACTCTGGGGCCAACGTCCTGACTTTC
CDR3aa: CSVVWRGNLHSGANVLTF

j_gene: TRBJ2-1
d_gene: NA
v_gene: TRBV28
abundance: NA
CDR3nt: TGTGCCAGCAGTCCCCTGGACAGTTTCAACAATGAGCAGTTCTTC
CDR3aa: CASSPLDSFNNEQFF

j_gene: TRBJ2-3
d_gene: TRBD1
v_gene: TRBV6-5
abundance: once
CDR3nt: TGTGCCAGCAGTTATCGACAGGGAAGCACAGATACGCAGTATTTT
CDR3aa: CASSYRQGSTDTQYF

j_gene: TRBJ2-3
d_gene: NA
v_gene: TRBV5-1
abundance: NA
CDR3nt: TGCGCCAGCAGCTTGGTGGGACAAACAGATACGCAGTATTTT
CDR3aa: CASSLVGQTDTQYF

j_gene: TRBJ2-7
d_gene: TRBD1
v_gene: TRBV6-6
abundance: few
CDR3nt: TGTGCCAGCAGCCTATATCCGACAGGGCTCGAGCAGTACTTC
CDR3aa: CASSLYPTGLEQYF

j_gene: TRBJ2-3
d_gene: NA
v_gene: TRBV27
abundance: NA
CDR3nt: TGTGCCAGCAGTTCAATAGGGCGGGGCACAGATACGCAGTATTTT
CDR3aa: CASSSIGRGTDTQYF

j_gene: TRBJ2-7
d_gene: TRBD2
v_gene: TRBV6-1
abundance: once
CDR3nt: TGTGCCACCCGGGGGACTAGCGGGAGTATCGAGCAGTACTTC
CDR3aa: CATRGTSGSIEQYF

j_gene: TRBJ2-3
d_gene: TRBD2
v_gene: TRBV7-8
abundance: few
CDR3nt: TGTGCCAGCAGCTTAGTTGGTTCTAGCGGGTCCACGCAGTATTTT
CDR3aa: CASSLVGSSGSTQYF

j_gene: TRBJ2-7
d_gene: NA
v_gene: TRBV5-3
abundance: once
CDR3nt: TGTGCCAGAAGCTTAGTAGTGCGGCAAGACTACGAGCAGTACTTC
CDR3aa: CARSLVVRQDYEQYF

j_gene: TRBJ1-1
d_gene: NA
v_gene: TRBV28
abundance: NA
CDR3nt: TGTGCCAGCAGTGGCAGGGACACTGAAGCTTTCTTT
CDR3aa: CASSGRDTEAFF

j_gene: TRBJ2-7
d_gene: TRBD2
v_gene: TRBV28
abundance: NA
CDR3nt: TGTGCCAGCAGTTTATTCGGGGGGGAGGCCCACGAGCAGTACTTC
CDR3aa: CASSLFGGEAHEQYF

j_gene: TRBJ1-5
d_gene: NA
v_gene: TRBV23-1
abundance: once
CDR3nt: TGCGCCAGCGGGATGAAAGGGGCTAGCAATCAGCCCCAGCATTTT
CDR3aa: CASGMKGASNQPQHF

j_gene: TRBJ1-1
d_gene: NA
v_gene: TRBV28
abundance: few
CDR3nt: TGTGCCAGCAGGACGGGGAGGGTCACTGAAGCTTTCTTT
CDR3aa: CASRTGRVTEAFF